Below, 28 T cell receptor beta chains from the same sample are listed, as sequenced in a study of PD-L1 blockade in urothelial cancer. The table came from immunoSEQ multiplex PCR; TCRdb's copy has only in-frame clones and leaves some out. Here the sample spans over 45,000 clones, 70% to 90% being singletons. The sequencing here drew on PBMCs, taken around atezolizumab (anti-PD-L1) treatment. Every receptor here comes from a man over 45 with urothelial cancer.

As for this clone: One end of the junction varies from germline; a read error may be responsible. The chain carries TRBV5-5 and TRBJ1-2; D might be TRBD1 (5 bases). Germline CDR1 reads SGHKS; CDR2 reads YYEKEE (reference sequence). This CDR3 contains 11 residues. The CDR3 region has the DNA TGTGCCAGCAGAGAGGGACTCAGACATTGGTTC. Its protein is CASREGLRHWF.

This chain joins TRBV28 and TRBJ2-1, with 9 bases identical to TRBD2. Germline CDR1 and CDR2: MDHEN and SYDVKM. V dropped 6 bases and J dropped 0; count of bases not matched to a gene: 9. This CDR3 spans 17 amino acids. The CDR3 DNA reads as TGTGCCAGCAGCCGATCTAGCGGGGCTAGCTCCTACAATGAGCAGTTCTTC. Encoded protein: CASSRSSGASSYNEQFF.

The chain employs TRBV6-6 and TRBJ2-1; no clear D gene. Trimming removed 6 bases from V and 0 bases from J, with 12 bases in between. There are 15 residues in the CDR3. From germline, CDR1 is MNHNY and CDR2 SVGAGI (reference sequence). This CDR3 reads CASSPTIPSYNEQFF. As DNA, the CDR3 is TGTGCCAGCAGCCCTACTATCCCCTCCTACAATGAGCAGTTCTTC.

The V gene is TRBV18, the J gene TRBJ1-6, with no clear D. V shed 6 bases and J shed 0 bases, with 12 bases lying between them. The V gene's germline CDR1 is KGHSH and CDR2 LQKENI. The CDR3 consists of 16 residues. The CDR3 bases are TGTGCCAGCTCCGGTGGAACGGGCTCCTATAATTCACCCCTCCACTTT. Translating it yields CASSGGTGSYNSPLHF.

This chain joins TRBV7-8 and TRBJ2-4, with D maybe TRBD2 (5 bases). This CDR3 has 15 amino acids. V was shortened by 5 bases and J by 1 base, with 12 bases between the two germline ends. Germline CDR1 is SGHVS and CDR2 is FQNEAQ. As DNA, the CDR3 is TGTGCCAGCAGCCCTAGATGGGAGGCCAAAAACATTCAGTACTTC. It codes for CASSPRWEAKNIQYF. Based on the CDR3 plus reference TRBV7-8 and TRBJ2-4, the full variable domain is GAGVSQSPRYKVAKRGQDVALRCDPISGHVSLFWYQQALGQGPEFLTYFQNEAQLDKSGLPSDRFFAERPEGSVSTLKIQRTQQEDSAVYLCASSPRWEAKNIQYFGAGTRLSVL.

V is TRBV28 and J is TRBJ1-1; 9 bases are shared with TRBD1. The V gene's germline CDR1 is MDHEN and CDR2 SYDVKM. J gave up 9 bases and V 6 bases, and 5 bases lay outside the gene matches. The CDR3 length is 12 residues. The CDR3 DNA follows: TGTGCCAGCAGGGGAACAGGGGGCAAAGCTTTCTTT. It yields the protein CASRGTGGKAFF.

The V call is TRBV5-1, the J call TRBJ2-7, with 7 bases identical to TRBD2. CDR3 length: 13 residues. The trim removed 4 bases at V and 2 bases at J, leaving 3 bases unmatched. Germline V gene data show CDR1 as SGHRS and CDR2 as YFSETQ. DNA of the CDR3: TGCGCCAGCAGCCCGGGACTAACCTACGAGCAGTACTTC. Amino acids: CASSPGLTYEQYF.

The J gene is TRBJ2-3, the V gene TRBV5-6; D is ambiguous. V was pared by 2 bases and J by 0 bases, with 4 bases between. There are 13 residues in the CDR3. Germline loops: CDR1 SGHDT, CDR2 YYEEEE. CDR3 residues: CASSFVSTDTQYF. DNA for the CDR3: TGTGCCAGCAGCTTCGTTAGCACAGATACGCAGTATTTT. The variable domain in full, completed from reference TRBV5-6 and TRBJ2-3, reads DAGVTQSPTHLIKTRGQQVTLRCSPKSGHDTVSWYQQALGQGPQFIFQYYEEEERQRGNFPDRFSGHQFPNYSSELNVNALLLGDSALYLCASSFVSTDTQYFGPGTRLTVL.

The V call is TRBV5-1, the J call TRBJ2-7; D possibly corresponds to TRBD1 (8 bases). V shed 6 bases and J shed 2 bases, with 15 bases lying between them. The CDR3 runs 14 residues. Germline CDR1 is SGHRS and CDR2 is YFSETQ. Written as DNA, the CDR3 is TGCGCCAGCAAGAGCACAGGGGGGGCCTACGAGCAGTACTTC. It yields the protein CASKSTGGAYEQYF.

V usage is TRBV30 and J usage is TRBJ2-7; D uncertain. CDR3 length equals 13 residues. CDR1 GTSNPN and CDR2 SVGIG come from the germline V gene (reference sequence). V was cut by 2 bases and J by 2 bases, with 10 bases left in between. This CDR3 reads CAWSRGSTYEQYF. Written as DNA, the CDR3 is TGTGCCTGGAGTCGCGGCTCAACCTACGAGCAGTACTTC.

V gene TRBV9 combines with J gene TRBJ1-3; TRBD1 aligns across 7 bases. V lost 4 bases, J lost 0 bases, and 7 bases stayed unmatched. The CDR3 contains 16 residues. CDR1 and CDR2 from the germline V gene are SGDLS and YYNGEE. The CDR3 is CASSTGQATSGNTIYF. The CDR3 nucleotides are TGTGCCAGCAGCACCGGACAGGCGACCTCTGGAAACACCATATATTTT. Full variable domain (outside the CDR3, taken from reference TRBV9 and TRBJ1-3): DSGVTQTPKHLITATGQRVTLRCSPRSGDLSVYWYQQSLDQGLQFLIQYYNGEERAKGNILERFSAQQFPDLHSELNLSSLELGDSALYFCASSTGQATSGNTIYFGEGSWLTVV.

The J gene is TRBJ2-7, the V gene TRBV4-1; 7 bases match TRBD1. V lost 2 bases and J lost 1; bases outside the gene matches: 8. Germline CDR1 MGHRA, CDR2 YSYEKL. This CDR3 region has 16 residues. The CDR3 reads CASSQNHDRDSYEQYF. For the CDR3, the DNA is TGCGCCAGCAGCCAAAACCATGACAGGGATTCCTACGAGCAGTACTTC.

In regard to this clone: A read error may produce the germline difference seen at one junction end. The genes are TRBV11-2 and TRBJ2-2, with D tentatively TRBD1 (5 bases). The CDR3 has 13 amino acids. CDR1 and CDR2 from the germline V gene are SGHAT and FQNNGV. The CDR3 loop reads CASSPGNPGELFF. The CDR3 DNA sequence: TGTGCCAGCAGCCCAGGGAACCCCGGGGAGCTGTTTTTT.

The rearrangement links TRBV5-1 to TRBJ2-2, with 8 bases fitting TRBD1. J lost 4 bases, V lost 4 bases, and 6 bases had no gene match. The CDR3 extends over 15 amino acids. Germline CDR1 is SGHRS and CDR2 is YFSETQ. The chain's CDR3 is CASSPLTGATGELFF. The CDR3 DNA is TGCGCCAGCAGCCCTTTGACAGGGGCCACCGGGGAGCTGTTTTTT.

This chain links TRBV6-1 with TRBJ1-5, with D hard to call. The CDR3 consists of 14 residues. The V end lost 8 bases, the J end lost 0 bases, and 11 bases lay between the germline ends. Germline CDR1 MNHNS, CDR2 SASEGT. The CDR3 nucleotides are TGTGCCAGCGGGCGTATGTATAGCAATCAGCCCCAGCATTTT. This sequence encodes CASGRMYSNQPQHF.

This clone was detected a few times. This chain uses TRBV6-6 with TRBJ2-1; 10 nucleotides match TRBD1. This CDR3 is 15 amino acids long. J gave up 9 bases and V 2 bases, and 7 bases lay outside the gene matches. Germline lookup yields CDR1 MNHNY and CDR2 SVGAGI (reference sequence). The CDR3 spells CASSYPGQGFGEQFF. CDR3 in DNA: TGTGCCAGCAGTTACCCGGGACAGGGGTTTGGTGAGCAGTTCTTC.

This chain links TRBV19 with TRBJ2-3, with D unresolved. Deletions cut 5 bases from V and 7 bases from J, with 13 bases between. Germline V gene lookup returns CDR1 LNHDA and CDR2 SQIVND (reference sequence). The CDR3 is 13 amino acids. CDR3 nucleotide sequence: TGTGCCAGTAGTTCGCGGATAGCAAATACGCAGTATTTT. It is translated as CASSSRIANTQYF.

The CDR3 DNA reads as TGTGCCAGCTCACCACAACAGGGCGTGACTGAAGCTTTCTTT. It codes for CASSPQQGVTEAFF. V is TRBV18 and J is TRBJ1-1, with D perhaps matching TRBD1 (6 bases). V shed 1 base and J shed 5 bases, with 11 bases lying between them. The CDR3 loop spans 14 amino acids. The V gene's germline CDR1 is KGHSH and CDR2 LQKENI.

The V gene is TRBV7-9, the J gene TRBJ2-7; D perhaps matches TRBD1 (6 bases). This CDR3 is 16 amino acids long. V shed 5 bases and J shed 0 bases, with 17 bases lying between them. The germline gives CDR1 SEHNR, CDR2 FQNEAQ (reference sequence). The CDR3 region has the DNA TGTGCCAGCAGCACATCGACAGGTCAGAGCTCCTACGAGCAGTACTTC. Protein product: CASSTSTGQSSYEQYF.

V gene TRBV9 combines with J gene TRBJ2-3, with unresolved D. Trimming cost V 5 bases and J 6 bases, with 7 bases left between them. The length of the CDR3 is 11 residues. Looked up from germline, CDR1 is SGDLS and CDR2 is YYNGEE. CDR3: CASRSGDTQYF. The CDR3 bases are TGTGCCAGCAGGTCCGGGGATACGCAGTATTTT.

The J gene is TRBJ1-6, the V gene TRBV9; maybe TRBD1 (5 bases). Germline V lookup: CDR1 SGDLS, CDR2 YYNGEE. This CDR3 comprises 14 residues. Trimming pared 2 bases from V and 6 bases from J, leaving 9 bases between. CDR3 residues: CASSVQGTNSPLHF. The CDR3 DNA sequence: TGTGCCAGCAGCGTTCAGGGTACTAATTCACCCCTCCACTTT.

Here the CDR3 DNA reads TGTGCCAGTACTAGCGGAAGAGCCTACGAGCAGTACTTC. Amino acid sequence: CASTSGRAYEQYF. This sequence joins TRBV6-5 and TRBJ2-7; 8 bases align to TRBD2. The CDR3 length is 13 residues. CDR1 MNHEY and CDR2 SVGAGI come from the germline V gene. Trimming removed 9 bases from V and 2 bases from J; junction bases left unmatched: 6.

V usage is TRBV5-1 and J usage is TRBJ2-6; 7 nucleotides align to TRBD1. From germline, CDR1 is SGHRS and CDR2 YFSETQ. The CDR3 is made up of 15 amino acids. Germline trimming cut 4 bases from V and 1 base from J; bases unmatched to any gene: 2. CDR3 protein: CASSNRGSGANVLTF. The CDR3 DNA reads TGCGCCAGCAGCAACAGGGGTTCTGGGGCCAACGTCCTGACTTTC.

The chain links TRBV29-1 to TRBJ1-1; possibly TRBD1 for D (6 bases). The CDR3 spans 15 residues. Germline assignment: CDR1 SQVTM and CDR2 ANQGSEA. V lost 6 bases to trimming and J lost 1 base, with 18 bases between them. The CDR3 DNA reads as TGCAGCGTACAACAGGGAGAGGAAGGGAACACTGAAGCTTTCTTT. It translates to CSVQQGEEGNTEAFF. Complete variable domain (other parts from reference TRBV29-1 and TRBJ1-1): SAVISQKPSRDICQRGTSLTIQCQVDSQVTMMFWYRQQPGQSLTLIATANQGSEATYESGFVIDKFPISRPNLTFSTLTVSNMSPEDSSIYLCSVQQGEEGNTEAFFGQGTRLTVV.

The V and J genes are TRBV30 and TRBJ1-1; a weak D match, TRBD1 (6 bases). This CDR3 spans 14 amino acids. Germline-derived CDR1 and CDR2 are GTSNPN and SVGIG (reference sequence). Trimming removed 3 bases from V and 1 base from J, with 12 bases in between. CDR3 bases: TGTGCCTGGAGGACGGGACACCCGAACACTGAAGCTTTCTTT. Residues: CAWRTGHPNTEAFF. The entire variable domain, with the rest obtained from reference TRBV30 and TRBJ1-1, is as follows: SQTIHQWPATLVQPVGSPLSLECTVEGTSNPNLYWYRQAAGRGLQLLFYSVGIGQISSEVPQNLSASRPQDRQFILSSKKLLLSDSGFYLCAWRTGHPNTEAFFGQGTRLTVV.

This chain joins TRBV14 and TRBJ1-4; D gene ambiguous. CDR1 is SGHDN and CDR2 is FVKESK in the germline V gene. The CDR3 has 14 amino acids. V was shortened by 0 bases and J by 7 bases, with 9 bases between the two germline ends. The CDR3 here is CASSQDYLVEKLFF. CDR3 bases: TGTGCCAGCAGCCAAGATTATCTTGTTGAAAAACTGTTTTTT.

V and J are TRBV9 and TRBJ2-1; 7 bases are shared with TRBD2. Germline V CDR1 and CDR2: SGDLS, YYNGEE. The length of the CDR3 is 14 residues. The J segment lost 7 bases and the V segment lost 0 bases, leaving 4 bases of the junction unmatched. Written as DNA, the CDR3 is TGTGCCAGCAGCGTAGAAGGCGGGAGTAATGAGCAGTTCTTC. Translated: CASSVEGGSNEQFF.

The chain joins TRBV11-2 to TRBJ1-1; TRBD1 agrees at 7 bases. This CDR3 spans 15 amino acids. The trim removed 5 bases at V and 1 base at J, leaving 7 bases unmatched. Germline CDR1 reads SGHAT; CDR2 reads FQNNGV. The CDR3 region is CASSTRTGPNTEAFF. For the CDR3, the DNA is TGTGCCAGCAGCACCCGGACAGGACCGAACACTGAAGCTTTCTTT. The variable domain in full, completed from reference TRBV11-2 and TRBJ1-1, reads EAGVAQSPRYKIIEKRQSVAFWCNPISGHATLYWYQQILGQGPKLLIQFQNNGVVDDSQLPKDRFSAERLKGVDSTLKIQPAKLEDSAVYLCASSTRTGPNTEAFFGQGTRLTVV.